This T cell receptor (beta chain) was profiled in a study of tumor-infiltrating lymphocytes in localized non-small cell lung cancer. The protocol was immunoSEQ multiplex PCR, while the TCRdb copy is restricted to in-frame clones and leaves out a portion. This table holds about 15,000 clones, about 74% found once. Sequences were obtained from lung tumor tissue. The clonotype originates from a human donor with non-small cell lung cancer.

CDR3 region: CASSSRTSGSNEQFF. DNA for the CDR3: TGTGCCAGCAGCTCGCGGACTAGCGGGAGTAATGAGCAGTTCTTC. The chain uses TRBV7-3 and TRBJ2-1; 13 bases are a match to TRBD2. CDR1 is SGHTA, CDR2 FQGTGA, per germline. Losses at the gene ends were 4 bases for V and 7 bases for J; bases not matched to a gene: 4. CDR3 size: 15 residues.